This TCR beta chain was captured by sequencing in a study of T cell responses to AZD1222 COVID-19 vaccine. Profiled with immunoSEQ multiplex PCR; TCRdb holds only in-frame clones, not every one. This table holds around 80,000 clones, 70% to 90% found once. The CDR3 length is 15 residues. V dropped 2 bases and J dropped 3; count of bases not matched to a gene: 6. Germline loops: CDR1 SGHTA, CDR2 FQGNSA. This chain joins TRBV7-2 and TRBJ1-2, with 7 nucleotides matching TRBD1. This receptor was obtained from an adult who received the AZD1222 COVID-19 vaccine. The source material was peripheral blood, sampled 28 days after the second AZD1222 dose. The CDR3 bases are TGTGCCAGCAGCTTATCGGACAGGTATTACTATGGCTACACCTTC. It yields the protein CASSLSDRYYYGYTF.